This T cell receptor beta chain comes out of a study of blood T cell repertoires in COVID-19. About the study: There were acute and convalescent COVID-19 samples, and they came from the United States, Italy and Spain.

Methods used by the authors: Estimation of nucleated cell counts was performed using reference gene primer amplification. Generated by immunoSEQ multiplex PCR, the TCRdb table keeps only in-frame clones and is missing some. V and J calls and clone size are as listed in that table; D and trimming were resolved from the DNA. Of over 200,000 clones in the sample, around 85% were seen once. The V segment lost 3 bases and the J segment 10 bases; nucleotides outside the gene matches: 9. Germline CDR1 SGHTA, CDR2 FQGTGA. The CDR3 is 14 residues long. The sequence derives from a woman in her forties or fifties who had recovered from COVID-19. The chain carries TRBV7-3 and TRBJ2-1; 7 bases agree with TRBD1. The sequenced material came from PBMCs or T cells enriched from blood (not recorded which). The CDR3 DNA reads as TGTGCCAGCAGCTTGGGGCGACAGGGACGGGAGCAGTTCTTC. Amino acids: CASSLGRQGREQFF.